These 14 T cell receptor beta chains were all obtained from the same sample, sequenced in a study of molecular identifiers for immune sequencing clone quantification. TCRdb re-called the PCR reads through MiXCR, storing one row per CDR3 protein. This table holds some 100,000 distinct CDR3 sequences, roughly 19% found once. Sequenced input: naive CD8+ T cells from blood, with Jurkat cell RNA spiked in. Subset in this sample: FACS-sorted CD8+CD4-CCR7+CD45RA+ naive T cells. These receptor sequences come from a human donor in good health. Some libraries in this study had Jurkat cell RNA spiked in.

Notes on this clonotype: A much larger clonotype is one base distant, so this may be a read error. The chain recombines TRBV27 with TRBJ1-5; TRBD1 might be the D (6 bases). The germline V gene has CDR1 MNHEY and CDR2 SMNVEV (reference sequence). This CDR3 contains 15 residues. The DNA of the CDR3 is TGTGCCAGCAGTTTAGGGGTGGGGGGCAATCAGTCCCAGCATTTT. This translates into CASSLGVGGNQSQHF.

This clonotype has at least ten counts. The rearrangement uses TRBV3-1 and TRBJ2-3, with TRBD2 identical over 7 bases. After removal of 0 bases from V and 4 bases from J, the junction contained 1 base not matched to a gene. This CDR3 contains 14 residues. The germline V gene has CDR1 LGHDT and CDR2 YNNKEL (reference sequence). The CDR3 region has the DNA TGTGCCAGCAGCCAAGAGGGAGGGCCAGATACGCAGTATTTT. Translated: CASSQEGGPDTQYF.

As for this clonotype: This sequence may be a read error, since a much larger clone differs from it by one base. This chain connects TRBV19 to TRBJ2-1; tentatively, D is TRBD1 (6 bases). V lost 5 bases, J lost 6 bases, and 20 bases lay in between. Germline CDR1 reads LNHDA; CDR2 reads SQIVND (reference sequence). This CDR3 contains 16 residues. CDR3 DNA sequence: TGTGCCAGTAGTCCCTCCCACAGGGCCCCCTCCAATGAGCAGTTCTTC. This sequence encodes CASSPSHRAPSNEQFF.

This clonotype was found many times. The chain joins TRBV4-3 to TRBJ2-2; D not certain. The germline V gene encodes CDR1 LGHNA and CDR2 YSLEER. Trimming pared 0 bases from V and 3 bases from J, leaving 14 bases between. The CDR3 has 17 amino acids. The CDR3: CASSQDRPMRYTGELFF. The CDR3 region has the DNA TGCGCCAGCAGCCAAGATAGGCCGATGCGCTACACCGGGGAGCTGTTTTTT.

The sample holds many counts of this clonotype. The rearrangement joins TRBV7-9 to TRBJ2-2; 7 nucleotides align to TRBD1. Germline CDR1 reads SEHNR; CDR2 reads FQNEAQ (reference sequence). The CDR3 runs 16 residues. The trim removed 4 bases at V and 0 bases at J, leaving 5 bases unmatched. DNA of the CDR3: TGTGCCAGCAGCTCCCCGACAGGGACGAACACCGGGGAGCTGTTTTTT. It translates to CASSSPTGTNTGELFF.

At least ten counts were recorded for this clonotype. This chain joins TRBV6-2 or TRBV6-3 and TRBJ1-5; no reliable D call. Germline values: CDR1 MNHEY, CDR2 SVGEGT. The CDR3 contains 14 residues. Deletions cut 6 bases from V and 2 bases from J, with 11 bases between. The CDR3 region is CASSPAIRNQPQHF. The CDR3 DNA is TGTGCCAGCAGCCCAGCTATTCGCAATCAGCCCCAGCATTTT.

The chain uses TRBV4-1 and TRBJ2-1; D might be TRBD2 (7 bases). The CDR3 spans 15 residues. V was pared by 0 bases and J by 9 bases, with 15 bases between. Germline assignment: CDR1 MGHRA and CDR2 YSYEKL. CDR3 region: CASSQDDAGEGEQFF. CDR3 bases: TGCGCCAGCAGCCAAGATGATGCAGGGGAGGGTGAGCAGTTCTTC.

This clonotype was observed many times. The chain recombines TRBV19 with TRBJ1-5; tentative D call: TRBD1 (6 bases). This CDR3 region has 16 residues. V was clipped by 5 bases and J by 0 bases, with 14 bases between them. The germline gives CDR1 LNHDA, CDR2 SQIVND (reference sequence). The CDR3 region has the DNA TGTGCCAGTAGTGAGACTACAGGGTATAGCAATCAGCCCCAGCATTTT. It encodes CASSETTGYSNQPQHF.

This clonotype was seen ten or more times. This chain links TRBV10-3 with TRBJ1-1; 9 nucleotides line up with TRBD1. Germline V lookup: CDR1 ENHRY, CDR2 SYGVKD. CDR3 length equals 11 residues. V lost 9 bases and J lost 6; bases outside the gene matches: 2. The CDR3 sequence: CAIRDRAEAFF. The DNA for the CDR3 is TGTGCCATACGGGACAGGGCTGAAGCTTTCTTT.

This clonotype showed up many times. CDR3 region: CATGSNYGYTF. The DNA for the CDR3 is TGTGCCACTGGGTCCAACTATGGCTACACCTTC. This rearrangement joins TRBV6-2 or TRBV6-3 to TRBJ1-2, with D unclear. Germline CDR1 MNHEY, CDR2 SVGEGT. Trimming took off 10 bases at V and 2 bases at J, with 8 bases between the two ends. The CDR3 is made up of 11 amino acids.

This clonotype was counted many times. This chain joins TRBV18 and TRBJ1-5; D is perhaps TRBD1 (5 bases). Germline V CDR1 and CDR2: KGHSH, LQKENI. V gave up 3 bases and J gave up 7 bases, with 10 bases separating them. CDR3 length: 13 amino acids. CDR3: CASSPGVEQPQHF. For the CDR3, the DNA is TGTGCCAGCTCACCGGGGGTCGAGCAGCCCCAGCATTTT.

This clonotype was picked up many times. CDR3 residues: CASSLQGLLNTEAFF. The CDR3 DNA follows: TGTGCCAGCAGTCTACAGGGTCTCTTGAACACTGAAGCTTTCTTT. This rearrangement joins TRBV28 to TRBJ1-1; D is possibly TRBD1 (6 bases). CDR1 MDHEN and CDR2 SYDVKM come from the germline V gene. Trimming pared 5 bases from V and 0 bases from J, leaving 13 bases between. CDR3 length: 15 amino acids.

In its sample, this clonotype was seen many times. The rearrangement links TRBV25-1 to TRBJ2-5; D is perhaps TRBD1 or TRBD2 (5 bases each). This CDR3 is built from 14 residues. The V end lost 6 bases, the J end lost 1 base, and 12 bases lay between the germline ends. Germline assignment: CDR1 MGHDK and CDR2 SYGVNS. CDR3: CASSGQGPQETQYF. The CDR3, as DNA: TGTGCCAGCAGCGGTCAGGGACCCCAAGAGACCCAGTACTTC.

This clonotype was seen repeatedly, ten times or more. The rearrangement links TRBV9 to TRBJ1-3, with D possibly matching TRBD1 (5 bases). The V gene's germline CDR1 is SGDLS and CDR2 YYNGEE. CDR3 length: 16 residues. Trimming removed 2 bases from V and 0 bases from J, with 12 bases in between. The CDR3 protein is CASSVGFGGSGNTIYF. The DNA for the CDR3 is TGTGCCAGCAGCGTCGGGTTCGGGGGCTCTGGAAACACCATATATTTT.